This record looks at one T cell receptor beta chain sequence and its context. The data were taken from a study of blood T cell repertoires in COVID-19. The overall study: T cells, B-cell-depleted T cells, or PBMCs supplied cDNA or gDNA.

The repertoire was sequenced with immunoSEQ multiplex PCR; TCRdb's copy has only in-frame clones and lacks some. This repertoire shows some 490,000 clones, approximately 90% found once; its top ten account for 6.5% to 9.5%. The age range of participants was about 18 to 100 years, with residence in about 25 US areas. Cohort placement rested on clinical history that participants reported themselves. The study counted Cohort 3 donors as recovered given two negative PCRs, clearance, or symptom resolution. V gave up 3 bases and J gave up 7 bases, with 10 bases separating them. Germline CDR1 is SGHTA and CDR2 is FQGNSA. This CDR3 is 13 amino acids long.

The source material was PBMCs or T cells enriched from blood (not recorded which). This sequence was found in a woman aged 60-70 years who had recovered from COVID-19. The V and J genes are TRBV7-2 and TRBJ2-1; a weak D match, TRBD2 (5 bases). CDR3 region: CASSFGDRNEQFF. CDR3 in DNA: TGTGCCAGCAGCTTCGGGGATAGGAATGAGCAGTTCTTC.